These T cell receptor beta chains were read from a single sample in a study of T-cell memory formation after mild COVID-19. In TCRdb, the 5' RACE reads were re-called with MiXCR into one record per CDR3 protein. The data contain about 250,000 distinct CDR3 sequences, less than 20% of them singletons. Sequencing was carried out using PBMCs or a T cell subset sorted from them (not recorded which). These receptors all come from a man between 18 and 29 years old who had mild COVID-19 (a few samples of this study predate the infection). Cell type and time point are not known. Both conserved end residues are part of each CDR3. A D gene is named only where the DNA matches it firmly. Not all rows give a size; the values are once, few, many and, for expanded clones, a class.

D	V	length	size	J	DNA	CDR3
-	TRBV24-1	15	few	TRBJ2-2	TGTGCCACCAGTGAGTCAGGAGCGAACACCGGGGAGCTGTTTTTT	CATSESGANTGELFF
TRBD1	TRBV28	14	-	TRBJ1-2	TGTGCCAGCAGTCCGGGACAGCCAACCTATGGCTACACCTTC	CASSPGQPTYGYTF
-	TRBV5-1	14	-	TRBJ2-5	TGCGCCAGCAGCTGGAACGGAATCCAAGAGACCCAGTACTTC	CASSWNGIQETQYF
TRBD1	TRBV18	15	-	TRBJ2-1	TGTGCCAGCTCACCACTACAGGGGGATTTCAATGAGCAGTTCTTC	CASSPLQGDFNEQFF
-	TRBV5-1	18	once	TRBJ2-3	TGCGCCAGCAGCTTGGTCGTAGGTGGTGCGGGGGCCACAGATACGCAGTATTTT	CASSLVVGGAGATDTQYF
-	TRBV5-6	13	few	TRBJ1-2	TGTGCCAGCAGCTTGGTTCCTTTCTATGGCTACACCTTC	CASSLVPFYGYTF
-	TRBV5-1	13	-	TRBJ2-7	TGCGCCAGCAGCCCTCCCGGGGCCGACGAGCAGTACTTC	CASSPPGADEQYF
TRBD1	TRBV3-1	13	few	TRBJ2-1	TGTGCCAGCAGCCAAATCCCCCGGGACAGGGCGTTCTTC	CASSQIPRDRAFF
-	TRBV4-2	15	few	TRBJ1-6	TGTGCCAGCAGCTCCCGGATGGACGTCCCCGGCCCCCTCCACTTT	CASSSRMDVPGPLHF
-	TRBV12-5	12	-	TRBJ2-2	TGTGCTAGTGGTTTCTTCCCCGGGGAGCTGTTTTTT	CASGFFPGELFF
-	TRBV20-1	13	-	TRBJ1-4	TGCAGTGCTAGCCGACAGGTTGTAGAAAAACTGTTTTTT	CSASRQVVEKLFF
-	TRBV2	9	few	TRBJ2-7	TGTGCCAGCAGCCCCGGGTCCTCCTTC	CASSPGSSF
-	TRBV4-2	13	-	TRBJ1-2	TGTGCCAGCAGCCAAGAAACCCAGAATGGCTACACCTTC	CASSQETQNGYTF
-	TRBV18	15	few	TRBJ2-7	TGTGCCAGCTCACCACCGACACTGTCCTCCTACGAGCAGTACTTC	CASSPPTLSSYEQYF
-	TRBV5-1	17	-	TRBJ2-1	TGCGCCAGCAGCTTAGGTGTGGGGGGCCCGATCTACAATGAGCAGTTCTTC	CASSLGVGGPIYNEQFF
-	TRBV6-5	14	few	TRBJ1-5	TGTGCCAGCAGTAGAGGAGGTAGCAATCAGCCCCAGCATTTT	CASSRGGSNQPQHF